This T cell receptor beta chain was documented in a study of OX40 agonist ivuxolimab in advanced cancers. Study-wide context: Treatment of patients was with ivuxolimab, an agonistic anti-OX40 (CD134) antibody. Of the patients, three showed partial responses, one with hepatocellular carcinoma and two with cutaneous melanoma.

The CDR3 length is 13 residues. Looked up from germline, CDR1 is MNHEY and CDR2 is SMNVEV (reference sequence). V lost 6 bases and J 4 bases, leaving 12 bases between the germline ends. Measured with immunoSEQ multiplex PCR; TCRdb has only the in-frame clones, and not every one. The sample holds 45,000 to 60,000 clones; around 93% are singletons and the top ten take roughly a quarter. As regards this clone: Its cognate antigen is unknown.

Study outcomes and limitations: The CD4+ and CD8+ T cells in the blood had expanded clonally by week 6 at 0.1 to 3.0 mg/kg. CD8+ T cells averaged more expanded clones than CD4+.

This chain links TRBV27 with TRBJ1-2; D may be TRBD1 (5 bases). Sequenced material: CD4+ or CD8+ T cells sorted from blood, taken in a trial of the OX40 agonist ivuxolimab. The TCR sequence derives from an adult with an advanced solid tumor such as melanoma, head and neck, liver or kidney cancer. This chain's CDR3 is CASSSGPSYGYTF. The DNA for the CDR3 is TGTGCCAGCAGCTCGGGACCTAGCTATGGCTACACCTTC.